These T cell receptor beta chains were read from a single sample in a study of OX40 agonist ivuxolimab in advanced cancers. Produced via immunoSEQ multiplex PCR; TCRdb's table is partial and in-frame only. The sample consists of about 58,000 clones, 82% of them appearing once. Sequencing was performed on CD4+ or CD8+ T cells sorted from blood, taken in a trial of the OX40 agonist ivuxolimab. These receptors were obtained from an adult with an advanced solid tumor such as melanoma, head and neck, liver or kidney cancer. Both conserved end residues are part of each CDR3. D genes are given only for firm matches. The size of a clone is reported for some rows only, either as once, few or many, or as a class for expanded clones.

clone size: -
J gene: TRBJ2-2
V gene: TRBV2
D gene: -
CDR3 protein: CASSFRPLEGFGKNTGELFF
CDR3 DNA: TGTGCCAGCAGTTTCCGACCTCTGGAGGGGTTCGGGAAAAACACCGGGGAGCTGTTTTTT

clone size: -
J gene: TRBJ1-2
V gene: TRBV9
D gene: TRBD1
CDR3 protein: CASSVGQGRSGYTF
CDR3 DNA: TGTGCCAGCAGCGTCGGACAGGGGAGGTCTGGCTACACCTTC

clone size: -
J gene: TRBJ2-5
V gene: TRBV4-2
D gene: TRBD2
CDR3 protein: CASSQAAAGGSETQYF
CDR3 DNA: TGTGCCAGCAGCCAAGCAGCGGCGGGGGGGTCGGAGACCCAGTACTTC

clone size: once
J gene: TRBJ2-5
V gene: TRBV5-1
D gene: TRBD2
CDR3 protein: CASSLTSGGQETQYF
CDR3 DNA: TGCGCCAGCAGCTTGACTAGCGGGGGACAAGAGACCCAGTACTTC

clone size: -
J gene: TRBJ2-5
V gene: TRBV14
D gene: -
CDR3 protein: CASSQEIRSGAQYF
CDR3 DNA: TGTGCCAGCAGCCAAGAAATACGATCCGGGGCCCAGTACTTC

clone size: -
J gene: TRBJ1-1
V gene: TRBV7-2
D gene: -
CDR3 protein: CASSFKGGTEAFF
CDR3 DNA: TGTGCCAGCAGCTTTAAAGGGGGAACTGAAGCTTTCTTT

clone size: -
J gene: TRBJ2-1
V gene: TRBV9
D gene: -
CDR3 protein: CASSVVPDSYNEQFF
CDR3 DNA: TGTGCCAGCAGCGTAGTCCCTGACAGCTACAATGAGCAGTTCTTC

clone size: -
J gene: TRBJ2-1
V gene: TRBV6-5
D gene: -
CDR3 protein: CASSYHNEYNEQFF
CDR3 DNA: TGTGCCAGCAGTTACCATAATGAATACAATGAGCAGTTCTTC

clone size: -
J gene: TRBJ1-1
V gene: TRBV11-2
D gene: -
CDR3 protein: CASSLDGHYEAFF
CDR3 DNA: TGTGCCAGCAGCTTAGATGGACACTATGAAGCTTTCTTT

clone size: -
J gene: TRBJ2-3
V gene: TRBV7-9
D gene: -
CDR3 protein: CASSLGGTDTQYF
CDR3 DNA: TGTGCCAGCAGCTTAGGGGGCACAGATACGCAGTATTTT

clone size: -
J gene: TRBJ1-1
V gene: TRBV6-5
D gene: -
CDR3 protein: CASSYDSNTEAFF
CDR3 DNA: TGTGCCAGCAGTTACGACTCGAACACTGAAGCTTTCTTT